This is a list of T cell receptor beta chains from one sample in a study of T cell repertoires in cytomegalovirus infection. TCRdb ran MiXCR on the reads and lists one entry per CDR3 protein. Of roughly 200,000 distinct CDR3 sequences in the sample, roughly 17% were seen once. The sequenced sample was CD8+ T cells from PBMCs. The receptors come from a human donor in good health (CMV status not recorded). Some clones in this sample may be carry-over from other donors' samples. Each CDR3 is given with its conserved first and last residue. D genes are given only for firm matches. Not all rows give a size; the values are once, few, many and, for expanded clones, a class.

>15|TRBV7-6|TRBD1|TRBJ1-1|.
TGTGCCAGCAGCGGTGGACAGGGGAAGAACACTGAAGCTTTCTTT
CASSGGQGKNTEAFF
>15|TRBV7-9|.|TRBJ2-3|many
TGTGCCAGCAGCTCGCCGGGACCTAGCACAGATACGCAGTATTTT
CASSSPGPSTDTQYF
>12|TRBV25-1|.|TRBJ1-1|.
TGTGCCAGCAGTGATTTAGACACTGAAGCTTTCTTT
CASSDLDTEAFF
>14|TRBV7-8|.|TRBJ2-1|few
TGTGCCAGCAGCTTCGCAGGGGCTTACAATGAGCAGTTCTTC
CASSFAGAYNEQFF
>17|TRBV29-1|TRBD1|TRBJ2-6|few
TGCAGCGTTGTAGGAGGACAGGGGGTCTCTGGGGCCAACGTCCTGACTTTC
CSVVGGQGVSGANVLTF
>15|TRBV6-4|.|TRBJ2-7|.
TGTGCCAGCAGGCTCTCGGACAGTCGGATCTACGAGCAGTACTTC
CASRLSDSRIYEQYF
>16|TRBV19|TRBD1|TRBJ1-5|.
TGTGCCAGTAGTTCCTCGGACAGGGTTGGCAATCAGCCCCAGCATTTT
CASSSSDRVGNQPQHF
>14|TRBV7-2|TRBD1|TRBJ2-7|.
TGTGCCAGCAGCTTAGTACAGGGGGCGTACGAGCAGTACTTC
CASSLVQGAYEQYF
>13|TRBV6-1|.|TRBJ2-3|few
TGTGCCAGCGGGGACTTTAGCACAGATACGCAGTATTTT
CASGDFSTDTQYF
>13|TRBV7-9|.|TRBJ1-6|.
TGTGCCAGCAGCTTAGGGCTTGGTTCACCCCTCCACTTT
CASSLGLGSPLHF
>13|TRBV5-6|TRBD2|TRBJ2-7|.
TGTGCCAGCAGACCCGGGGGGTCCTACGAGCAGTACTTC
CASRPGGSYEQYF
>15|TRBV4-1|.|TRBJ2-3|.
TGCGCCAGCAGCCAAGGGCCTGAGTCCCCAGATACGCAGTATTTT
CASSQGPESPDTQYF
>12|TRBV2|.|TRBJ2-5|.
TGTGCCAGCATCCTTGCTATGGAGACCCAGTACTTC
CASILAMETQYF
>14|TRBV15|TRBD1|TRBJ2-7|few
TGTGCCACCAGCAGAGAAAAGGGGGCCGACGAGCAGTACTTC
CATSREKGADEQYF
>18|TRBV6-1|.|TRBJ1-1|few
TGTGCCAGCAGTGAGGAGGTCCCTAAGATATATCCCCGCACTGAAGCTTTCTTT
CASSEEVPKIYPRTEAFF
>14|TRBV12-3/TRBV12-4|.|TRBJ1-4|.
TGTGCCAGCAGTTTCCGGCGGTATAATGAAAAACTGTTTTTT
CASSFRRYNEKLFF
>17|TRBV4-3|.|TRBJ2-1|.
TGCGCCAGCAGCCTCCCCAGTGGTTCGGTCTCCTACAATGAGCAGTTCTTC
CASSLPSGSVSYNEQFF
>17|TRBV6-2/TRBV6-3|.|TRBJ2-7|few
TGTGCCAGCAGTTACGGCGCGGGACATCTTGGGAACTACGAGCAGTACTTC
CASSYGAGHLGNYEQYF
>19|TRBV4-1|TRBD2|TRBJ2-3|.
TGCGCCAGCAGCCAAGATAACGTCGTAAGCGGGGTTCAAGCAGATACGCAGTATTTT
CASSQDNVVSGVQADTQYF
>15|TRBV4-2|.|TRBJ1-5|.
TGTGCCAGCAGCCAAGAATCAGGGTACGGTCAGCCCCAGCATTTT
CASSQESGYGQPQHF
>14|TRBV20-1|.|TRBJ2-1|.
TGCAGTGCTAGGGTGCAGGTCCAGCGATATGAGCAGTTCTTC
CSARVQVQRYEQFF
>16|TRBV7-2|.|TRBJ2-3|.
TGTGCCAGCAGCTTAGCTGGTGGGGCCTATCCAGATACGCAGTATTTT
CASSLAGGAYPDTQYF
>14|TRBV27|TRBD1|TRBJ2-3|.
TGTGCCAGCAGTTCCAGGGGGCGCGCAGATACGCAGTATTTT
CASSSRGRADTQYF
>11|TRBV12-5|.|TRBJ1-2|.
TGTGCTAGTGGTTTACTCGACGGCTACACCTTC
CASGLLDGYTF
>17|TRBV11-2|.|TRBJ2-1|.
TGTGCCAGCAGCCTGGGGCCAGGGGATAGGTCCTACAATGAGCAGTTCTTC
CASSLGPGDRSYNEQFF
>16|TRBV7-6|TRBD1|TRBJ2-7|.
TGTGCCAGCAGCTTAGGGTTCCGGTCAGGGGGCGATGAGCAGTACTTC
CASSLGFRSGGDEQYF
>18|TRBV6-1|.|TRBJ2-2|.
TGTGCCAGCAGAAGACCACTAGAGGTGCCGGGGAACACCGGGGAGCTGTTTTTT
CASRRPLEVPGNTGELFF
>15|TRBV4-3|.|TRBJ2-1|few
TGCGCCAGCAGCCAAGATGGGAACAGGTTGAATGAGCAGTTCTTC
CASSQDGNRLNEQFF
>15|TRBV28|.|TRBJ1-1|.
TGTGCCAGCAGCCTCGTGGACAGTGTGAACACTGAAGCTTTCTTT
CASSLVDSVNTEAFF
>13|TRBV6-2/TRBV6-3|.|TRBJ2-1|.
TGTGCCAGCAGTGGAGCCTCCTACAATGAGCAGTTCTTC
CASSGASYNEQFF
>14|TRBV7-9|.|TRBJ2-2|.
TGTGCCAGCAGCTTCGGCCTACGTCCCGGGGAGCTGTTTTTT
CASSFGLRPGELFF
>14|TRBV7-6|.|TRBJ2-7|.
TGTGCCAGCAGCCCTGGGAATTCTTACTACGAGCAGTACTTC
CASSPGNSYYEQYF
>16|TRBV28|.|TRBJ2-7|.
TGTGCCAGCAGTCACCAGTGGACGGTGGGCTCCTACGAGCAGTACTTC
CASSHQWTVGSYEQYF
>16|TRBV30|.|TRBJ2-5|few
TGTGCCTGGAGTGTTCCCGGGGACCCCCTGTTCGAGACCCAGTACTTC
CAWSVPGDPLFETQYF
>14|TRBV7-2|.|TRBJ1-2|few
TGTGCCAGCAGCTTAGGGGCCCCTCGGAGTGGCTACACCTTC
CASSLGAPRSGYTF
>14|TRBV7-9|TRBD1|TRBJ2-7|.
TGTGCCAGCACCTCGACAGGGCGAGATTACGAGCAGTACTTC
CASTSTGRDYEQYF